The next 27 T cell receptor beta chains were all read from a single sample in a study of response to subunit inactivated influenza vaccine. Each CDR3 protein is one row after TCRdb ran MiXCR on the RT-PCR reads. The sample yields hundreds of thousands of distinct CDR3 sequences, 14% seen once. Source: PBMCs from blood, taken around 14 days before vaccination. These receptors originate from a man in his forties or fifties who received an inactivated influenza vaccine.

This clonotype came up a few times. The chain recombines TRBV6-5 with TRBJ2-7; the D gene is possibly TRBD2 (5 bases). V lost 0 bases, J lost 2 bases, and 17 bases lay in between. The V gene's germline CDR1 is MNHEY and CDR2 SVGAGI. CDR3 size: 17 residues. Here the CDR3 DNA reads TGTGCCAGCAGTTACTCGATGGCCTTAACCGGGGCCTACGAGCAGTACTTC. This gives the protein CASSYSMALTGAYEQYF.

This CDR3 reads CASSLGLGVGNGELFF. CDR3 nucleotide sequence: TGTGCCAGCAGCTTGGGGCTTGGGGTCGGTAACGGGGAGCTGTTTTTT. The V and J genes are TRBV7-2 and TRBJ2-2, with D possibly being TRBD1 (5 bases). V lost 3 bases and J 7 bases, leaving 18 bases between the germline ends. CDR1 is SGHTA and CDR2 is FQGNSA in the germline V gene. This CDR3 contains 16 residues.

The chain joins TRBV20-1 to TRBJ2-3; 13 bases are a match to TRBD2. V shed 6 bases, J shed 0 bases, and the junction held 3 bases outside the gene matches. The V gene's germline CDR1 is DFQATT and CDR2 SNEGSKA (reference sequence). The CDR3 is made up of 15 amino acids. The chain's CDR3 is CSATSGGASTDTQYF. DNA of the CDR3: TGCAGTGCCACTAGCGGGGGGGCTAGCACAGATACGCAGTATTTT.

The chain has TRBV6-2 or TRBV6-3 and TRBJ2-7, with 12 nucleotides matching TRBD2. The J segment lost 0 bases and the V segment lost 6 bases, leaving 3 bases of the junction unmatched. Germline V gene sequence: CDR1 MNHEY, CDR2 SVGEGT. The CDR3 loop spans 15 amino acids. The CDR3: CASRTTSGSSYEQYF. The CDR3 DNA is TGTGCCAGCAGAACGACTAGCGGGAGCTCCTACGAGCAGTACTTC.

This clonotype was detected a few times. The chain joins TRBV29-1 to TRBJ2-5; unclear D gene. The CDR3 totals 14 residues. V lost 6 bases, J lost 2 bases, and 16 bases lay in between. CDR1 SQVTM and CDR2 ANQGSEA come from the germline V gene. The CDR3 loop reads CSVLVIGRQETQYF. The CDR3 DNA reads TGCAGCGTCTTAGTAATAGGGCGTCAAGAGACCCAGTACTTC. Supplemented by reference TRBV29-1 and TRBJ2-5, the full variable domain reads SAVISQKPSRDICQRGTSLTIQCQVDSQVTMMFWYRQQPGQSLTLIATANQGSEATYESGFVIDKFPISRPNLTFSTLTVSNMSPEDSSIYLCSVLVIGRQETQYFGPGTRLLVL.

The chain is built from TRBV9 and TRBJ2-2, with a possible D match to TRBD2 (6 bases). Germline V gene lookup returns CDR1 SGDLS and CDR2 YYNGEE. The V and J ends lost 4 bases and 2 bases respectively, with 15 bases between them. This CDR3 comprises 16 residues. The CDR3, as DNA: TGTGCCAGCAGCTTAGGGGAGGAAACCAACACCGGGGAGCTGTTTTTT. Its translation: CASSLGEETNTGELFF.

This clonotype has more than one count but fewer than ten. J is TRBJ2-1 and V is TRBV20-1, with 11 bases matching TRBD2. The germline V gene has CDR1 DFQATT and CDR2 SNEGSKA (reference sequence). V gave up 2 bases and J gave up 6 bases; unmatched junction bases: 6. The CDR3 length is 15 residues. CDR3 coding DNA: TGCAGTGCTAGACAACTAGCGGGAGACCGCAATGAGCAGTTCTTC. This translates into CSARQLAGDRNEQFF.

The rearrangement uses TRBV18 and TRBJ2-1, with D possibly TRBD2 on 6 matching bases. The CDR3 loop spans 14 amino acids. Germline V CDR1 and CDR2: KGHSH, LQKENI. V gave up 0 bases and J gave up 7 bases, with 10 bases separating them. This CDR3 reads CASSPPTSRNEQFF. The CDR3, as DNA: TGTGCCAGCTCACCACCCACTAGCAGAAATGAGCAGTTCTTC. The variable domain in full, with the rest retrieved from reference TRBV18 and TRBJ2-1, is NAGVMQNPRHLVRRRGQEARLRCSPMKGHSHVYWYRQLPEEGLKFMVYLQKENIIDESGMPKERFSAEFPKEGPSILRIQQVVRGDSAAYFCASSPPTSRNEQFFGPGTRLTVL.

This clonotype came up a few times. This chain connects TRBV20-1 to TRBJ1-2, with D uncertain. The V end lost 0 bases, the J end lost 3 bases, and 14 bases lay between the germline ends. Germline loops: CDR1 DFQATT, CDR2 SNEGSKA (reference sequence). CDR3 length: 15 amino acids. The CDR3 loop reads CSARDGTGTDYGYTF. DNA of the CDR3: TGCAGTGCTAGAGATGGTACGGGTACGGACTATGGCTACACCTTC.

Only a few counts were recorded for this clonotype. The DNA of the CDR3 is TGCGCCAGCAGCCAAGAGCGGCAGGGGAATCACGAGCAGTACTTC. This translates into CASSQERQGNHEQYF. The chain links TRBV4-3 to TRBJ2-7; D perhaps matches TRBD1 (6 bases). The CDR3 runs to 15 residues. V was trimmed by 0 bases and J by 5 bases, leaving 14 bases between them. Per germline, CDR1 LGHNA and CDR2 YSLEER.

This clonotype was seen many times. The CDR3, as DNA: TGTGCCAGCAGTCAGGACAGCTTAGGTCAGCCCCAGCATTTT. It yields the protein CASSQDSLGQPQHF. The chain couples TRBV12-3 or TRBV12-4 to TRBJ1-5; a weak D match, TRBD1 (6 bases). CDR3 length equals 14 residues. V lost 5 bases to trimming and J lost 6 bases, with 14 bases between them.

The chain combines TRBV15 with TRBJ2-1; D is perhaps TRBD1 or TRBD2 (5 bases each). CDR3 size: 12 residues. Germline values: CDR1 LNHNV, CDR2 YYDKDF (reference sequence). Deletions cut 6 bases from V and 9 bases from J, with 12 bases between. CDR3 protein: CATRMGVGEQFF. CDR3 bases: TGTGCCACCAGGATGGGGGTAGGTGAGCAGTTCTTC.

The chain couples TRBV6-1 to TRBJ2-5, with a possible D match to TRBD1 (5 bases). Deletions cut 5 bases from V and 4 bases from J, with 14 bases between. From germline, CDR1 is MNHNS and CDR2 SASEGT. The CDR3 is 14 residues long. CDR3 loop: CASSPGRPRETQYF. The CDR3 DNA is TGTGCCAGCAGTCCAGGGCGTCCAAGAGAGACCCAGTACTTC.

This clonotype has only a few counts. The chain recombines TRBV7-3 with TRBJ2-3; 16 bases match TRBD2. V trimming: 4 bases; J trimming: 2 bases; junction bases outside the gene matches: 3. CDR1 is SGHTA and CDR2 is FQGTGA in the germline V gene. The CDR3 sequence is 17 residues long. CDR3 in DNA: TGTGCCAGCAGCTCGGGACTAGCGGGAGGGCCCACAGATACGCAGTATTTT. It codes for CASSSGLAGGPTDTQYF. Drawing the rest from reference TRBV7-3 and TRBJ2-3, the complete variable domain is GAGVSQTPSNKVTEKGKYVELRCDPISGHTALYWYRQSLGQGPEFLIYFQGTGAADDSGLPNDRFFAVRPEGSVSTLKIQRTERGDSAVYLCASSSGLAGGPTDTQYFGPGTRLTVL.

This clonotype was picked up a small number of times. J is TRBJ2-7 and V is TRBV2; D ambiguous. The V end was cut by 3 bases, the J end by 0 bases, with 6 bases between. This CDR3 spans 13 amino acids. The germline V gene encodes CDR1 SNHLY and CDR2 FYNNEI. The CDR3 spells CASSDPFSYEQYF. The CDR3 DNA follows: TGTGCCAGCAGTGATCCCTTCTCCTACGAGCAGTACTTC.

This clonotype was detected ten times or more. V usage is TRBV4-2 and J usage is TRBJ1-4; D not resolved. Germline CDR1 reads LGHNA; CDR2 reads YNFKEQ. This CDR3 has 14 residues. V lost 0 bases and J lost 11, with 13 bases in between. CDR3 sequence: CASSQDRQEGKLFF. The CDR3 nucleotides are TGTGCCAGCAGCCAAGATAGGCAGGAAGGGAAACTGTTTTTT.

This clonotype was observed a few times. The gene calls are TRBV5-1 and TRBJ2-3, with D possibly TRBD2 on 5 matching bases. V was cut by 3 bases and J by 5 bases, with 10 bases left in between. The CDR3 has 13 amino acids. In germline, CDR1 is SGHRS, CDR2 YFSETQ. The CDR3 nucleotides read TGCGCCAGCAGCTCGGGGTTGAGAGATACGCAGTATTTT. Amino acid sequence: CASSSGLRDTQYF.

The chain combines TRBV15 with TRBJ2-3; D may match TRBD1 or TRBD2 (5 bases each). The V end lost 4 bases, the J end lost 4 bases, and 12 bases lay between the germline ends. Germline loops: CDR1 LNHNV, CDR2 YYDKDF (reference sequence). The CDR3 is 14 amino acids. CDR3 amino acids: CATSTGTRADTQYF. CDR3 coding DNA: TGTGCCACCAGCACCGGGACCCGCGCAGATACGCAGTATTTT.

This CDR3 is CASSWAVQGGLGEQYF. In DNA form, the CDR3 reads TGCGCCAGCAGCTGGGCGGTACAGGGAGGTCTCGGCGAGCAGTACTTC. V gene TRBV5-1 combines with J gene TRBJ2-7; either TRBD1 or TRBD2 may supply D (6 bases each). Trimming shortened V by 3 bases and J by 6 bases, and 22 bases separated the two germline ends. Per the germline V gene, CDR1 is SGHRS and CDR2 is YFSETQ. The CDR3 extends over 16 amino acids. Looking up the rest from reference TRBV5-1 and TRBJ2-7 gives the full variable domain: KAGVTQTPRYLIKTRGQQVTLSCSPISGHRSVSWYQQTPGQGLQFLFEYFSETQRNKGNFPGRFSGRQFSNSRSEMNVSTLELGDSALYLCASSWAVQGGLGEQYFGPGTRLTVT.

The table lists this clonotype with many counts. The J gene is TRBJ2-7, the V gene TRBV4-3; TRBD1 matches 9 bases. CDR1 is LGHNA, CDR2 YSLEER, per germline. The CDR3 loop spans 15 amino acids. V lost 1 base to trimming and J lost 6 bases; unmatched junction nucleotides: 7. DNA of the CDR3: TGCGCCAGCAGCCAAGGGACAGGGGTTTTTCTCGAGCAGTACTTC. This encodes CASSQGTGVFLEQYF.

This clonotype was counted only a few times. CDR3 coding DNA: TGTGCCAGCACCCCGTTAGCGGGGGGATCCTACGAGCAGTACTTC. This gives the protein CASTPLAGGSYEQYF. The chain employs TRBV5-6 and TRBJ2-7; 10 bases line up with TRBD2. Germline CDR1 is SGHDT and CDR2 is YYEEEE. The trim removed 6 bases at V and 1 base at J, leaving 7 bases unmatched. The CDR3 runs 15 residues.

This clonotype has only a few counts. V and J are TRBV7-9 and TRBJ2-2; D call uncertain. V was clipped by 2 bases and J by 4 bases, with 11 bases between them. Looked up from germline, CDR1 is SEHNR and CDR2 is FQNEAQ (reference sequence). The CDR3 has 15 residues. The CDR3 DNA sequence: TGTGCCAGCAGCTTACCGGTTTGGGGCACCGGGGAGCTGTTTTTT. Residues: CASSLPVWGTGELFF. The full variable domain, its missing parts supplied by reference TRBV7-9 and TRBJ2-2, is DTGVSQNPRHKITKRGQNVTFRCDPISEHNRLYWYRQTLGQGPEFLTYFQNEAQLEKSRLLSDRFSAERPKGSFSTLEIQRTEQGDSAMYLCASSLPVWGTGELFFGEGSRLTVL.

The sample holds a few counts of this clonotype. The chain recombines TRBV27 with TRBJ1-2, with D unclear. The CDR3 is made up of 12 amino acids. Trimming pared 5 bases from V and 13 bases from J, leaving 17 bases between. CDR1 and CDR2 (germline): MNHEY, SMNVEV (reference sequence). This CDR3 is CASSDPLKKITF. In DNA, the CDR3 is TGTGCCAGCAGTGACCCTCTTAAGAAGATCACCTTC.

This chain joins TRBV27 and TRBJ1-6, with D unclear. Trimming took 5 bases from V and 7 from J, leaving 15 bases between them. Germline loops: CDR1 MNHEY, CDR2 SMNVEV (reference sequence). The CDR3 is 15 amino acids. This chain's CDR3 is CASSQPRSPNSPLHF. The CDR3 nucleotides are TGTGCCAGCAGTCAACCGCGGTCCCCGAATTCACCCCTCCACTTT.

The chain employs TRBV20-1 and TRBJ1-4, with D unclear. This CDR3 has 11 amino acids. Between the trimmed V and J ends, which lost 3 bases and 16 bases, there was a span of 15 bases. Germline CDR1 and CDR2: DFQATT and SNEGSKA (reference sequence). CDR3 nucleotide sequence: TGCAGTGCTAGTGCACCTTCCCTCTCGTTTTTT. It codes for CSASAPSLSFF.

The chain joins TRBV7-2 to TRBJ2-7; tentative D call: TRBD2 (6 bases). Looked up from germline, CDR1 is SGHTA and CDR2 is FQGNSA. The CDR3 covers 16 residues. With 0 bases removed from V and 4 bases from J, the gap between germline ends came to 16 bases. CDR3 nucleotides: TGTGCCAGCAGCTTAGCGCCAGCGGGTCCCCAGTACGAGCAGTACTTC. Protein: CASSLAPAGPQYEQYF.

This clonotype was detected only a few times. V gene TRBV7-9 combines with J gene TRBJ2-7; 9 bases align to TRBD1. Germline lookup yields CDR1 SEHNR and CDR2 FQNEAQ (reference sequence). The V and J ends lost 6 bases and 4 bases, in that order; junction bases with no gene match: 10. The CDR3 extends over 15 amino acids. CDR3 in DNA: TGTGCCAGCAGTTACGGGACAGGGCTGAGGTACGAGCAGTACTTC. It encodes CASSYGTGLRYEQYF. Complete variable domain (other parts from reference TRBV7-9 and TRBJ2-7): DTGVSQNPRHKITKRGQNVTFRCDPISEHNRLYWYRQTLGQGPEFLTYFQNEAQLEKSRLLSDRFSAERPKGSFSTLEIQRTEQGDSAMYLCASSYGTGLRYEQYFGPGTRLTVT.